These 3 T cell receptor beta chains were sequenced from one sample in a study of shared clonotypes between healthy human individuals (dated by TCRdb to 2018 to 2020). Library construction relied on the immunoSEQ multiplex PCR assay. TCRdb provides this immuneACCESS table in a form limited to in-frame rearrangements. Some clones are lacking; in checked studies, under half of them reflect an unresolved V gene, and why the rest are absent is not known. Counted in this sample were over 1.5 million clones; 98% of them appeared once. Together, the top ten hold around 0.47% of the sample. Sequencing was done on a sample of naive CD4+ T cells sorted from blood. The cell subset or site tag for this specimen amounts to: CD45RA+ positively selected. These receptors came from a man aged 30 to 45 in good health.

CDR3 residues: CASDKSRDRKNQPQHF. The CDR3 nucleotides read TGTGCCAGCGACAAGTCCCGGGACAGGAAGAATCAGCCCCAGCATTTT. This chain uses TRBV2 with TRBJ1-5; 8 nucleotides align to TRBD1. J was trimmed by 4 bases and V by 8 bases; bases with no gene match: 13. CDR1 and CDR2 (germline): SNHLY, FYNNEI. This CDR3 spans 16 amino acids.

This rearrangement joins TRBV21-1 to TRBJ2-3; the table's D call, TRBD2, has no DNA check behind it. TRBV21-1 is tagged as a pseudogene. The CDR3 runs to 17 residues. The DNA of the CDR3 is TGTGCCAGCAACCCGACTAGCGGGAGGGCCGTTCCTGGTACGCAGTATTTT. The encoded protein is CASNPTSGRAVPGTQYF.

The chain employs TRBV5-1 and TRBJ2-3; D is unclear. Trimming removed 0 bases from V and 6 bases from J, with 8 bases in between. There are 13 residues in the CDR3. Germline V gene data show CDR1 as SGHRS and CDR2 as YFSETQ. The CDR3 region is CASSLGSPDTQYF. The CDR3 nucleotides are TGCGCCAGCAGCTTGGGGAGTCCCGATACGCAGTATTTT.